The 24 T cell receptor delta chains presented below share a single source sample, sequenced in a study of Vδ1+ human thymocytes (dated by TCRdb to about 2018). Paper-wide results and their limitations: Unlike the oligoclonal repertoires in peripheral blood, the thymic TRG and TRD repertoires appeared highly polyclonal, with Gaussian CDR3 length distributions.

These receptors' antigens are unknown. Sequencing instrument: Illumina MiSeq. RNA extraction was performed with the RNeasy mini kit, and reverse transcription was done with Superscript III. CDR3 amplicons were generated by multiplex PCR with pooled V-gene forward primers and a constant-region reverse primer carrying Illumina adaptor overhangs. TCRdb reprocessed the public data with the CATT caller; entries with the same nucleotide sequence were combined afterwards. The sample records about 73,000 delta-chain clones, around 32% of which are singletons. The ten most abundant clones make up 0.2% to 0.3% of the sample. Sequencing was performed on Vdelta1+ gamma-delta thymocytes from the thymus. The meaning of the sample's cell subset or site label: FACS-sorted CD3+ TCRalphabeta- TCRVdelta1+ TCRVdelta2- thymocytes. The receptors were gathered from a boy under two years old who had congenital heart surgery.

Points on this clone: The sample holds other DNA sequences that translate to the same CDR3. V is TRDV1 and J is TRDJ1; D may be TRDD2 or TRDD3 (7 bases each). Looked up from germline, CDR1 is TSWWSYY and CDR2 is QGS. This CDR3 has 18 residues. The V and J ends lost 0 bases and 10 bases respectively, with 27 bases between them. CDR3 protein: CALGELAPSFDNWGGLIF. The DNA of the CDR3 is TGTGCTCTTGGGGAACTAGCGCCTTCCTTCGACAACTGGGGAGGACTCATCTTT.

This rearrangement joins TRDV1 to TRDJ1; TRDD2 or TRDD3 may be the D gene (6 bases each). The CDR3 has 22 residues. The germline CDR1 and CDR2 sequences are TSWWSYY and QGS. The V and J ends lost 2 bases and 2 bases respectively, with 33 bases between them. Here the CDR3 reads CALGEIYGSYRGSIGGTDKLIF. The CDR3 bases are TGTGCTCTTGGGGAAATTTATGGGTCCTACCGGGGATCTATCGGGGGTACCGATAAACTCATCTTT.

This clone was observed a few times. The chain has TRDV1 and TRDJ1; 10 bases align to TRDD3. The CDR3 has 22 amino acids. The ends lost 3 bases at V and 0 bases at J; junction bases unmatched: 22. From germline, CDR1 is TSWWSYY and CDR2 QGS. Here the CDR3 reads CALGDLAFLRTGGFLYTDKLIF. The CDR3 DNA reads as TGTGCTCTTGGGGACCTGGCCTTCCTGCGTACTGGGGGATTTCTGTACACCGATAAACTCATCTTT.

V usage is TRDV1 and J usage is TRDJ1; the D is unclear. Deletions cut 0 bases from V and 2 bases from J, with 19 bases between. The CDR3 runs to 18 residues. CDR1 is TSWWSYY, CDR2 QGS, per germline. CDR3 nucleotides: TGTGCTCTTGGGGAACTTCGGTTTGCGCGGCAGGGGACCGATAAACTCATCTTT. Amino acids: CALGELRFARQGTDKLIF.

The chain uses TRDV1 and TRDJ1, with 11 bases that match TRDD3. CDR3 size: 22 residues. Germline loops: CDR1 TSWWSYY, CDR2 QGS. V lost 3 bases, J lost 4 bases, and 25 bases stayed unmatched. DNA of the CDR3: TGTGCTCTTGGGGACGCACCCCACCCCTTCGGCTGTACTGGGGGATATGACGATAAACTCATCTTT. This encodes CALGDAPHPFGCTGGYDDKLIF.

The rearrangement links TRDV1 to TRDJ1, with TRDD2 matching 9 bases. The CDR3 sequence is 19 residues long. Germline V gene data show CDR1 as TSWWSYY and CDR2 as QGS. The junction had 15 bases not matched to a gene; V was cut back by 2 bases and J by 2 bases. CDR3 sequence: CALGEGGGLPTIHTDKLIF. DNA of the CDR3: TGTGCTCTTGGGGAAGGAGGGGGCCTTCCTACAATTCATACCGATAAACTCATCTTT.

The chain joins TRDV1 to TRDJ1, with 12 bases identical to TRDD3. The V gene end was trimmed by 0 bases and the J gene end by 0 bases; junction bases not matched to a gene: 17. The germline gives CDR1 TSWWSYY, CDR2 QGS. The CDR3 consists of 22 residues. CDR3 loop: CALGELSDSYWGIPVNTDKLIF. Written as DNA, the CDR3 is TGTGCTCTTGGGGAACTTTCCGACTCGTACTGGGGGATACCGGTGAACACCGATAAACTCATCTTT.

The V and J genes are TRDV1 and TRDJ1; 10 nucleotides match TRDD3. The V gene's germline CDR1 is TSWWSYY and CDR2 QGS. CDR3 length equals 18 residues. V lost 5 bases, J lost 0 bases, and 12 bases stayed unmatched. CDR3 DNA sequence: TGTGCTCTTGGGCCTGACTACGGGGGATACGCATACACCGATAAACTCATCTTT. It yields the protein CALGPDYGGYAYTDKLIF.

There are a few counts of this clone. This sequence joins TRDV1 and TRDJ1; TRDD3 aligns across 10 bases. The CDR3 spans 22 residues. J was trimmed by 5 bases and V by 3 bases; bases with no gene match: 27. CDR1 and CDR2 from the germline V gene are TSWWSYY and QGS. The CDR3 here is CALGEPKLPPSFYWGIADKLIF. The CDR3 region has the DNA TGTGCTCTTGGGGAGCCTAAACTTCCTCCTTCCTTTTACTGGGGGATCGCTGATAAACTCATCTTT.

The J gene is TRDJ1, the V gene TRDV1; 12 bases are shared with TRDD3. Germline V gene data show CDR1 as TSWWSYY and CDR2 as QGS. The CDR3 has 18 residues. J gave up 9 bases and V 0 bases, and 14 bases lay outside the gene matches. CDR3 protein: CALGELSPTGGYRGELIF. The CDR3 nucleotides are TGTGCTCTTGGGGAACTTTCCCCCACTGGGGGATACAGGGGGGAACTCATCTTT.

This clone turned up a few times. The chain links TRDV1 to TRDJ1; 11 nucleotides line up with TRDD3. Germline values: CDR1 TSWWSYY, CDR2 QGS. After removal of 2 bases from V and 1 base from J, the junction contained 24 bases not matched to a gene. The CDR3 totals 23 residues. CDR3 sequence (DNA): TGTGCTCTTGGGGAAATTAGGATTGGGTCTGGGGGATACCAGGGCCTAGGCACCGATAAACTCATCTTT. Translating it yields CALGEIRIGSGGYQGLGTDKLIF.

This clone turned up a few times. Other DNA sequences in the sample encode the same CDR3. The chain couples TRDV1 to TRDJ1; no reliable D call. V was trimmed by 4 bases and J by 0 bases, leaving 12 bases between them. The CDR3 has 15 amino acids. CDR1 is TSWWSYY and CDR2 is QGS in the germline V gene. The CDR3 protein is CALGGFLAYTDKLIF. In DNA form, the CDR3 reads TGTGCTCTTGGGGGCTTTCTGGCCTACACCGATAAACTCATCTTT.

This rearrangement joins TRDV1 to TRDJ1, with 9 bases fitting TRDD2. The CDR3 extends over 21 amino acids. Germline V gene sequence: CDR1 TSWWSYY, CDR2 QGS. Trimming removed 2 bases from V and 7 bases from J; junction bases left unmatched: 26. CDR3 amino acids: CALGEWGTFLHKLGDSLKLIF. The DNA of the CDR3 is TGTGCTCTTGGGGAATGGGGGACCTTCCTACACAAACTTGGGGACAGCCTTAAACTCATCTTT.

The V and J genes are TRDV1 and TRDJ1; 10 nucleotides align to TRDD3. Germline V lookup: CDR1 TSWWSYY, CDR2 QGS. V gave up 0 bases and J gave up 1 base; unmatched junction bases: 11. The CDR3 runs 19 residues. DNA for the CDR3: TGTGCTCTTGGGGAACTAACTCAGCGCGACTGGGGGATCACCGATAAACTCATCTTT. This encodes CALGELTQRDWGITDKLIF.

This clone has more than one count but fewer than ten. The gene calls are TRDV1 and TRDJ1; 10 bases agree with TRDD3. Looked up from germline, CDR1 is TSWWSYY and CDR2 is QGS. V lost 3 bases, J lost 7 bases, and 23 bases stayed unmatched. The CDR3 has 20 residues. CDR3 sequence reads: CALGDTLPEGDTLKEGKLIF. The CDR3 bases are TGTGCTCTTGGGGACACCCTTCCTGAGGGGGATACGCTCAAAGAAGGTAAACTCATCTTT.

The rearrangement links TRDV1 to TRDJ1; TRDD3 agrees at 10 bases. The germline CDR1 and CDR2 sequences are TSWWSYY and QGS. The CDR3 has 19 residues. V was pared by 0 bases and J by 2 bases, with 12 bases of the junction left unmatched. DNA of the CDR3: TGTGCTCTTGGGGAACTTAGGATCCTAGGGGGATACGCAACCGATAAACTCATCTTT. Translation: CALGELRILGGYATDKLIF.

J is TRDJ1 and V is TRDV1, with TRDD3 matching 10 bases. Per the germline V gene, CDR1 is TSWWSYY and CDR2 is QGS. Trimming removed 1 base from V and 0 bases from J; junction bases left unmatched: 17. The CDR3 has 21 residues. The CDR3 reads CALGEPPSSNGTGGYTDKLIF. The DNA of the CDR3 is TGTGCTCTTGGGGAACCGCCTTCCTCCAACGGTACTGGGGGATACACCGATAAACTCATCTTT.

The chain links TRDV1 to TRDJ1, with D perhaps matching TRDD2 or TRDD3 (8 bases each). In germline, CDR1 is TSWWSYY, CDR2 QGS. V dropped 1 base and J dropped 1 base, with 28 bases sitting between them. This CDR3 contains 21 residues. CDR3 nucleotide sequence: TGTGCTCTTGGGGAACCTTCCTACGAAGAGGGATACGAAGTGAGCACCGATAAACTCATCTTT. Protein sequence: CALGEPSYEEGYEVSTDKLIF.

This clone showed up just a few times. The gene calls are TRDV1 and TRDJ1; the match to TRDD3 covers 8 bases. V was clipped by 5 bases and J by 0 bases; unmatched bases: 17. The CDR3 is made up of 19 amino acids. Germline V CDR1 and CDR2: TSWWSYY, QGS. The CDR3, as DNA: TGTGCTCTTGGGAAGGACCTGGGGGACCAGACTGGGTACACCGATAAACTCATCTTT. It specifies CALGKDLGDQTGYTDKLIF.

The V and J genes are TRDV1 and TRDJ1; D is perhaps TRDD2 or TRDD3 (7 bases each). This CDR3 has 19 amino acids. Trimming left V 0 bases short and J 0 bases short, with 20 bases between. The V gene's germline CDR1 is TSWWSYY and CDR2 QGS. CDR3 protein: CALGELPIPTWGNTDKLIF. The CDR3 DNA reads as TGTGCTCTTGGGGAACTACCGATTCCTACGTGGGGGAACACCGATAAACTCATCTTT.

This chain links TRDV1 with TRDJ1, with a weak D call TRDD3 (8 bases). Looked up from germline, CDR1 is TSWWSYY and CDR2 is QGS. The CDR3 has 21 residues. With 4 bases removed from V and 2 bases from J, the gap between germline ends came to 32 bases. The CDR3, as DNA: TGTGCTCTTGGGGCCCGGCCTTCCTTCTCGGTGGGGGGATATGATACCGATAAACTCATCTTT. It yields the protein CALGARPSFSVGGYDTDKLIF.

This clone was picked up a small number of times. The genes are TRDV1 and TRDJ1, with 9 positions matching TRDD3. The CDR3 has 18 amino acids. V was pared by 4 bases and J by 0 bases, with 12 bases of the junction left unmatched. Germline V CDR1 and CDR2: TSWWSYY, QGS. The CDR3 DNA reads TGTGCTCTTGGGGTCCCGGGCCTGACTGGGGGAAACACCGATAAACTCATCTTT. Amino acids: CALGVPGLTGGNTDKLIF.

There are a few counts of this clone. The V call is TRDV1, the J call TRDJ1, with 10 bases aligning to TRDD3. The CDR3 loop spans 20 amino acids. After removal of 4 bases from V and 0 bases from J, the junction contained 17 bases not matched to a gene. Germline values: CDR1 TSWWSYY, CDR2 QGS. DNA for the CDR3: TGTGCTCTTGGGGGAGGCCATCAACTGGGGGATTCTCAGTACACCGATAAACTCATCTTT. This gives the protein CALGGGHQLGDSQYTDKLIF.

V and J are TRDV1 and TRDJ1, with 13 bases aligning to TRDD3. The germline gives CDR1 TSWWSYY, CDR2 QGS. The trim removed 1 base at V and 4 bases at J, leaving 21 bases unmatched. CDR3 size: 22 residues. The CDR3 DNA follows: TGTGCTCTTGGGGAACCTTCCTACGTAACGTACTGGGGGATACGAGATGGCGATAAACTCATCTTT. Protein sequence: CALGEPSYVTYWGIRDGDKLIF.